These 20 T cell receptor beta chains came from one sample sequenced in a study of T cell repertoires in cytomegalovirus infection. One entry per CDR3 protein, called by TCRdb with MiXCR from the reads. The sample has about 920,000 distinct CDR3 sequences; around a third are singletons. Their target antigens are unknown. The sample was cultured CD8+ T cells from PBMCs, taken from culture after CMV antigen stimulation. These TCRs come from a human donor in good health (CMV status not recorded). Some clones in this sample may be carry-over from other donors' samples.

In its sample, this clonotype was seen many times. The V call is TRBV7-9, the J call TRBJ1-1; D is undetermined. Per germline, CDR1 SEHNR and CDR2 FQNEAQ (reference sequence). The CDR3 contains 14 residues. Trimming pared 0 bases from V and 1 base from J, leaving 6 bases between. The CDR3 is CASSLAAENTEAFF. In nucleotides, the CDR3 is TGTGCCAGCAGCTTAGCGGCGGAGAACACTGAAGCTTTCTTT. Supplemented by reference TRBV7-9 and TRBJ1-1, the full variable domain reads DTGVSQNPRHKITKRGQNVTFRCDPISEHNRLYWYRQTLGQGPEFLTYFQNEAQLEKSRLLSDRFSAERPKGSFSTLEIQRTEQGDSAMYLCASSLAAENTEAFFGQGTRLTVV.

This clonotype was found a few times. The gene calls are TRBV27 and TRBJ2-1, with D hard to call. Trimming took 4 bases from V and 3 from J, leaving 4 bases between them. The CDR3 has 12 amino acids. Per germline, CDR1 MNHEY and CDR2 SMNVEV (reference sequence). Here the CDR3 DNA reads TGTGCCAGCAGTTCTCTCTACAATGAGCAGTTCTTC. It yields the protein CASSSLYNEQFF.

This clonotype was observed many times. The J gene is TRBJ2-1, the V gene TRBV7-9; the D gene is possibly TRBD1 (6 bases). The V gene's germline CDR1 is SEHNR and CDR2 FQNEAQ (reference sequence). This CDR3 comprises 15 residues. Trimming took 5 bases from V and 10 from J, leaving 21 bases between them. The CDR3 protein is CASSLRPSGDEEQFF. The CDR3 bases are TGTGCCAGCAGCCTCCGTCCCTCAGGGGATGAGGAGCAGTTCTTC.

The chain carries TRBV29-1 and TRBJ1-2, with TRBD1 identical over 9 bases. The germline V gene encodes CDR1 SQVTM and CDR2 ANQGSEA. Losses at the gene ends were 3 bases for V and 8 bases for J; bases not matched to a gene: 4. CDR3 length equals 12 residues. The CDR3 sequence: CSVDGQGLGYTF. CDR3 nucleotide sequence: TGCAGCGTTGATGGACAGGGGTTAGGCTACACCTTC.

Points on this clonotype: A much larger clone lies a single base off, so this may be a read error. CDR3 DNA: TGTGCCAGCAGGGAACACGGAAAACGAGGGGACGAGCAGTACTTC. Its translation is CASREHGKRGDEQYF. The J gene is TRBJ2-7, the V gene TRBV12-3 or TRBV12-4; D may be TRBD1 or TRBD2 (5 bases each). Trimming pared 6 bases from V and 5 bases from J, leaving 20 bases between. The CDR3 spans 15 residues.

This clonotype has at least ten counts. The chain combines TRBV7-2 with TRBJ2-5; D unresolved. The CDR3 covers 12 residues. Germline V gene lookup returns CDR1 SGHTA and CDR2 FQGNSA. Trimming stripped 5 bases from V and 5 bases from J, with 9 bases between. The CDR3 nucleotides are TGTGCCAGCAGCGACGACCGGGAGACCCAGTACTTC. Encoded protein: CASSDDRETQYF.

This clonotype was detected a few times. This chain uses TRBV6-5 with TRBJ1-3; D is unresolved. The germline V gene encodes CDR1 MNHEY and CDR2 SVGAGI. This CDR3 region has 14 residues. V was clipped by 4 bases and J by 6 bases, with 13 bases between them. The CDR3 DNA reads TGTGCCAGCAGTTCAACCTACGGCGTAAACACCATATATTTT. Residues: CASSSTYGVNTIYF.

In its sample, this clonotype was seen many times. CDR3 protein: CASSRGPGTEETQYF. CDR3 DNA: TGTGCCAGCAGCCGTGGTCCCGGGACGGAAGAGACCCAGTACTTC. This rearrangement joins TRBV7-6 to TRBJ2-5; D could derive from TRBD1 or TRBD2 (5 bases each). Germline V gene lookup returns CDR1 SGHVS and CDR2 FNYEAQ. The CDR3 extends over 15 amino acids. Trimming shortened V by 5 bases and J by 3 bases, and 16 bases separated the two germline ends.

The chain uses TRBV7-6 and TRBJ1-6, with TRBD1 matching 7 bases. CDR1 and CDR2 from the germline V gene are SGHVS and FNYEAQ. Trimming at V came to 5 bases and at J to 10 bases, leaving 11 bases not matched to a gene. The CDR3 covers 15 residues. The CDR3 sequence: CASSQSTGWGSPLHF. CDR3 coding DNA: TGTGCCAGCAGCCAATCGACAGGGTGGGGATCACCCCTCCACTTT.

A few counts support this clonotype. The V call is TRBV12-3 or TRBV12-4, the J call TRBJ2-4; the D is unclear. The CDR3 loop spans 15 amino acids. With 2 bases removed from V and 3 bases from J, the gap between germline ends came to 11 bases. DNA for the CDR3: TGTGCCAGCAGTTTAATGATGGGGTTCAAAAACATTCAGTACTTC. It encodes CASSLMMGFKNIQYF.

A note on this clonotype: A read error may produce the germline difference seen at one junction end. J is TRBJ2-1 and V is TRBV7-6, with D unclear. Germline V gives CDR1 SGHVS, CDR2 FNYEAQ. CDR3 length: 14 amino acids. CDR3 amino acids: CASSLESSYNEKFF. CDR3 DNA: TGTGCTAGCAGCTTAGAATCCTCCTACAATGAGAAGTTCTTC.

This clonotype was detected only a few times. This sequence joins TRBV20-1 and TRBJ1-1; D is unresolved. Trimming shortened V by 1 base and J by 4 bases, and 10 bases separated the two germline ends. From germline, CDR1 is DFQATT and CDR2 SNEGSKA (reference sequence). This CDR3 is built from 13 residues. CDR3 DNA sequence: TGCAGTGCTAGAGGGGTATCAGGCACTGAAGCTTTCTTT. Translation gives CSARGVSGTEAFF.

V gene TRBV7-9 combines with J gene TRBJ2-2; 10 bases are a match to TRBD2. Trimming removed 4 bases from V and 7 bases from J; junction bases left unmatched: 9. The CDR3 consists of 16 residues. From germline, CDR1 is SEHNR and CDR2 FQNEAQ (reference sequence). CDR3 protein: CASSSSSGLAVGELFF. The CDR3, as DNA: TGTGCCAGCAGCTCCTCCTCCGGACTAGCGGTCGGGGAGCTGTTTTTT.

This sequence joins TRBV19 and TRBJ2-7; the D gene is possibly TRBD1 (5 bases). Trimming shortened V by 5 bases and J by 3 bases, and 17 bases separated the two germline ends. This CDR3 is 15 amino acids long. Germline CDR1 is LNHDA and CDR2 is SQIVND (reference sequence). The CDR3 loop is CASSPKGAVIYEQYF. The CDR3 DNA reads TGTGCCAGTAGTCCCAAAGGGGCCGTCATCTACGAGCAGTACTTC.

The chain recombines TRBV6-5 with TRBJ1-1; weak D call: TRBD1 (5 bases). CDR1 is MNHEY and CDR2 is SVGAGI in the germline V gene. Trimming left V 5 bases short and J 0 bases short, with 13 bases between. The CDR3 has 15 amino acids. CDR3 DNA: TGTGCCAGCAGTCTTAGGGGCGAACTGAACACTGAAGCTTTCTTT. It is translated as CASSLRGELNTEAFF.

The sample holds many counts of this clonotype. This rearrangement joins TRBV5-1 to TRBJ2-7; 8 nucleotides line up with TRBD1. The V and J ends lost 5 bases and 0 bases, in that order; junction bases with no gene match: 4. The V gene's germline CDR1 is SGHRS and CDR2 YFSETQ. This CDR3 comprises 14 residues. CDR3 region: CASSQGQVSYEQYF. The CDR3 DNA reads as TGCGCCAGCAGTCAGGGACAGGTCTCCTACGAGCAGTACTTC.

Note on this clonotype: A junction boundary mismatches the germline segment, possibly from a read error. This sequence joins TRBV19 and TRBJ1-1; D may be TRBD1 (5 bases). This CDR3 has 13 amino acids. Per germline, CDR1 LNHDA and CDR2 SQIVND (reference sequence). The CDR3 region has the DNA TGTGTCAGTAGTATCGGGGGGAACACTGAAGCTTTCTTT. It codes for CVSSIGGNTEAFF.

The V call is TRBV24-1, the J call TRBJ1-1; D possibly corresponds to TRBD1 (6 bases). The CDR3 runs 13 residues. Trimming stripped 5 bases from V and 7 bases from J, with 13 bases between. Germline assignment: CDR1 KGHDR and CDR2 SFDVKD. As DNA, the CDR3 is TGTGCCACCAGTGCCGGGGGGCTTGGTGAAGCTTTCTTT. Protein: CATSAGGLGEAFF.

This clonotype was picked up many times. The genes are TRBV7-8 and TRBJ2-2; 10 bases align to TRBD2. Germline V gene lookup returns CDR1 SGHVS and CDR2 FQNEAQ. The CDR3 totals 20 residues. V dropped 3 bases and J dropped 2; count of bases not matched to a gene: 15. The CDR3 spells CASSFLGVAGGRINTGELFF. CDR3 nucleotides: TGTGCCAGCAGCTTCTTGGGGGTAGCGGGGGGCCGAATAAACACCGGGGAGCTGTTTTTT.

This clonotype has only a few counts. The J gene is TRBJ2-7, the V gene TRBV6-1; 8 positions agree with TRBD1. The J segment lost 3 bases and the V segment lost 7 bases, leaving 8 bases of the junction unmatched. CDR3 size: 14 residues. From germline, CDR1 is MNHNS and CDR2 SASEGT. The chain's CDR3 is CASKTGAGNYEQYV. The CDR3 DNA is TGTGCCAGCAAGACAGGGGCGGGGAACTACGAGCAGTACGTC.